The 23 T cell receptor beta chains below come from one sample, sequenced in a study of blood T cell repertoires in COVID-19. Profiling relied on immunoSEQ multiplex PCR, and the TCRdb table lists in-frame clones only, not all of them. The sample carries approximately 100,000 clones, under 85% recorded once. Sequencing used peripheral blood. The receptors shown here come from a woman aged 55-70 years with acute or convalescent COVID-19.

The chain recombines TRBV30 with TRBJ1-4; 7 positions match TRBD1. The CDR3 extends over 15 amino acids. The ends lost 2 bases at V and 4 bases at J; junction bases unmatched: 7. The germline V gene encodes CDR1 GTSNPN and CDR2 SVGIG (reference sequence). The CDR3 protein is CAWSPWDSLNEKLFF. CDR3 DNA sequence: TGTGCCTGGAGTCCATGGGACAGCCTTAATGAAAAACTGTTTTTT.

The rearrangement uses TRBV11-2 and TRBJ1-2; no clear D gene. V was cut by 0 bases and J by 10 bases, with 24 bases left in between. The length of the CDR3 is 17 residues. Germline assignment: CDR1 SGHAT and CDR2 FQNNGV. The chain's CDR3 is CASSLDLRGLLGSVYTF. In DNA form, the CDR3 reads TGTGCCAGCAGCTTAGATCTTCGCGGCCTGCTAGGTAGTGTCTACACCTTC.

The chain joins TRBV6-1 to TRBJ2-1; TRBD1 matches 9 bases. This CDR3 has 15 residues. Germline V gene data show CDR1 as MNHNS and CDR2 as SASEGT. Trimming took 3 bases from V and 5 from J; bases not matched to a gene: 5. The CDR3 sequence: CASSDGDRVHNEQFF. CDR3 bases: TGTGCCAGCAGTGACGGGGACAGGGTCCACAATGAGCAGTTCTTC.

The count of this clone is one. This chain links TRBV5-4 with TRBJ2-5; 14 nucleotides agree with TRBD2. Trimming took 4 bases from V and 4 from J; bases not matched to a gene: 3. This CDR3 is built from 15 residues. CDR1 and CDR2 (germline): SGHNT, YYREEE (reference sequence). CDR3 nucleotides: TGTGCCAGCAGCCTAGGGACTAGCGGGGGAGAGACCCAGTACTTC. Translation gives CASSLGTSGGETQYF.

The J gene is TRBJ2-7, the V gene TRBV18; 7 nucleotides agree with TRBD2. Trimming took 1 base from V and 5 from J; bases not matched to a gene: 2. Germline CDR1 reads KGHSH; CDR2 reads LQKENI. The CDR3 consists of 13 residues. The CDR3 region has the DNA TGTGCCAGCTCACCACAAACTAGCGACGAGCAGTACTTC. Translating gives CASSPQTSDEQYF.

This chain joins TRBV10-3 and TRBJ2-7; TRBD1 agrees at 8 bases. The germline V gene has CDR1 ENHRY and CDR2 SYGVKD. Trimming removed 10 bases from V and 4 bases from J; junction bases left unmatched: 12. This CDR3 has 14 amino acids. The CDR3 protein is CATRKPGQEYEQYF. The DNA for the CDR3 is TGTGCCACGAGGAAGCCGGGACAGGAGTACGAGCAGTACTTC.

The chain combines TRBV4-1 with TRBJ2-4; 7 bases line up with TRBD2. This CDR3 region has 15 residues. Trimming removed 4 bases from V and 5 bases from J; junction bases left unmatched: 8. Germline V gene lookup returns CDR1 MGHRA and CDR2 YSYEKL. CDR3 DNA: TGCGCCAGCAGCCCCTCCTTGCGGGAGCAAAACATTCAGTACTTC. Amino acids: CASSPSLREQNIQYF.

The genes are TRBV7-9 and TRBJ2-5, with 7 nucleotides matching TRBD2. CDR3 length: 14 amino acids. V shed 5 bases and J 2 bases; nucleotides not matched to a gene: 5. Germline V gene lookup returns CDR1 SEHNR and CDR2 FQNEAQ (reference sequence). The CDR3 protein is CASSRAGQQETQYF. The CDR3 DNA reads TGTGCCAGCAGCCGAGCGGGGCAACAAGAGACCCAGTACTTC.

The CDR3 spells CASSEALQENIPGLSYEQYF. The DNA for the CDR3 is TGTGCCAGCAGTGAAGCGCTTCAGGAAAACATACCCGGTCTCTCCTACGAGCAGTACTTC. The chain uses TRBV6-1 and TRBJ2-7, with unresolved D. Germline values: CDR1 MNHNS, CDR2 SASEGT. V dropped 0 bases and J dropped 0 bases, with 24 bases sitting between them. The CDR3 has 20 residues.

V usage is TRBV10-3 and J usage is TRBJ2-3; 10 bases fit TRBD2. Germline V gene data show CDR1 as ENHRY and CDR2 as SYGVKD. J was trimmed by 6 bases and V by 3 bases; bases with no gene match: 3. The CDR3 has 14 residues. This CDR3 is CAISDSAGGDTQYF. The CDR3 region has the DNA TGTGCCATCAGTGATTCAGCGGGAGGGGATACGCAGTATTTT.

The chain is built from TRBV3-1 (or the pseudogene TRBV3-2) and TRBJ2-7; 7 nucleotides align to TRBD1. J lost 9 bases, V lost 5 bases, and 4 bases had no gene match. Germline V gene data show CDR1 as LGHDT and CDR2 as YNNKEL (reference sequence). The CDR3 has 11 residues. CDR3 DNA: TGTGCCAGCAGCGACAGGGTTCGGCAGTACTTC. Protein: CASSDRVRQYF.

The V and J genes are TRBV5-1 and TRBJ2-7; 7 nucleotides agree with TRBD1. The CDR3 sequence is 16 residues long. Germline V gives CDR1 SGHRS, CDR2 YFSETQ. V was pared by 4 bases and J by 1 base, with 11 bases of the junction left unmatched. The CDR3 DNA follows: TGCGCCAGCAGCCCAAATCCGGGACAGAGTTCCTACGAGCAGTACTTC. Protein: CASSPNPGQSSYEQYF.

This clone was found once. This chain connects TRBV19 to TRBJ2-7; 9 nucleotides line up with TRBD1. V lost 1 base to trimming and J lost 3 bases; unmatched junction nucleotides: 10. Germline V gene sequence: CDR1 LNHDA, CDR2 SQIVND (reference sequence). The CDR3 covers 17 residues. The CDR3 here is CASSIGGPGQGFYEQYF. CDR3 in DNA: TGTGCCAGTAGTATAGGGGGGCCCGGACAGGGGTTCTACGAGCAGTACTTC.

This sequence joins TRBV6-5 and TRBJ2-1, with 11 bases matching TRBD2. The CDR3 consists of 15 residues. Per the germline V gene, CDR1 is MNHEY and CDR2 is SVGAGI. V shed 2 bases, J shed 11 bases, and the junction held 8 bases outside the gene matches. CDR3 nucleotides: TGTGCCAGCAGTTACGCCCCGATAGCGGGGGGGCAGCAGTTCTTC. Translated, it gives CASSYAPIAGGQQFF.

This chain connects TRBV2 to TRBJ1-2, with unresolved D. Per germline, CDR1 SNHLY and CDR2 FYNNEI. There are 15 residues in the CDR3. V was pared by 3 bases and J by 3 bases, with 14 bases between. This chain's CDR3 is CASSDYRGRDYGYTF. In nucleotides, the CDR3 is TGTGCCAGCAGTGACTATCGGGGTCGCGACTATGGCTACACCTTC. Complete variable domain (other parts from reference TRBV2 and TRBJ1-2): EPEVTQTPSHQVTQMGQEVILRCVPISNHLYFYWYRQILGQKVEFLVSFYNNEISEKSEIFDDQFSVERPDGSNFTLKIRSTKLEDSAMYFCASSDYRGRDYGYTFGSGTRLTVV.

This chain connects TRBV28 to TRBJ1-4; D might be TRBD1 (5 bases). CDR1 and CDR2 (germline): MDHEN, SYDVKM. Trimming removed 5 bases at V and 6 bases at J, with 13 bases between. The CDR3 consists of 14 residues. The CDR3 DNA reads as TGTGCCAGCAGTCGGCGGGGAGGGGATGAAAAACTGTTTTTT. Its translation is CASSRRGGDEKLFF.

The chain links TRBV20-1 to TRBJ2-1, with D unclear. This CDR3 is 14 amino acids long. Trimming took off 3 bases at V and 8 bases at J, with 17 bases between the two ends. CDR1 is DFQATT and CDR2 is SNEGSKA in the germline V gene (reference sequence). As DNA, the CDR3 is TGCAGTGCTAGTTGGCGCGGTAACGTCGATGAGCAGTTCTTC. It specifies CSASWRGNVDEQFF.

The chain links TRBV5-1 to TRBJ1-2; a weak D match, TRBD1 (5 bases). CDR3 length: 15 residues. V was shortened by 0 bases and J by 5 bases, with 14 bases between the two germline ends. The germline V gene encodes CDR1 SGHRS and CDR2 YFSETQ. The CDR3 DNA follows: TGCGCCAGCAGCTTGGAGCTCGGGCGGGGGTATGGCTACACCTTC. Its protein product is CASSLELGRGYGYTF. The full variable domain, with the rest looked up from reference TRBV5-1 and TRBJ1-2, is KAGVTQTPRYLIKTRGQQVTLSCSPISGHRSVSWYQQTPGQGLQFLFEYFSETQRNKGNFPGRFSGRQFSNSRSEMNVSTLELGDSALYLCASSLELGRGYGYTFGSGTRLTVV.

This chain joins TRBV7-8 and TRBJ1-3; 8 bases line up with TRBD1. The CDR3 has 17 residues. The V gene's germline CDR1 is SGHVS and CDR2 FQNEAQ. The ends lost 5 bases at V and 0 bases at J; junction bases unmatched: 9. The CDR3 bases are TGTGCCAGCAGCGGATGGACAGGGAAGCCCTCTGGAAACACCATATATTTT. As protein: CASSGWTGKPSGNTIYF.

The chain carries TRBV5-6 and TRBJ1-2; 7 bases match TRBD1. The V and J ends lost 1 base and 5 bases, in that order; junction bases with no gene match: 14. CDR1 and CDR2 from the germline V gene are SGHDT and YYEEEE. The CDR3 extends over 17 amino acids. The CDR3 sequence: CASSLSPPGQLGYGYTF. Here the CDR3 DNA reads TGTGCCAGCAGCTTGTCTCCGCCGGGACAGCTTGGATATGGCTACACCTTC.

V and J are TRBV13 and TRBJ1-3, with D hard to call. This CDR3 comprises 14 residues. Germline CDR1 PRHDT, CDR2 FYEKMQ (reference sequence). V shed 5 bases and J shed 3 bases, with 11 bases lying between them. The CDR3 sequence is CASSTTTVGNTIYF. The CDR3 DNA sequence: TGTGCCAGCAGCACCACCACGGTTGGAAACACCATATATTTT.

This rearrangement joins TRBV11-2 to TRBJ2-7, with 7 nucleotides matching TRBD1. CDR3 length equals 17 residues. Losses at the gene ends were 5 bases for V and 0 bases for J; bases not matched to a gene: 13. From germline, CDR1 is SGHAT and CDR2 FQNNGV. The CDR3 DNA reads TGTGCCAGCAGCCCCTCAACAGGGGCCGTCAGCTCCTACGAGCAGTACTTC. Translated: CASSPSTGAVSSYEQYF.

For the CDR3, the DNA is TGTGCCAGCTCACTGGGGACACCGAACACCGGGGAGCTGTTTTTT. This translates into CASSLGTPNTGELFF. This rearrangement joins TRBV18 to TRBJ2-2; perhaps TRBD1 as D (6 bases). Germline V gene data show CDR1 as KGHSH and CDR2 as LQKENI. The V gene lost 4 bases and the J gene lost 0 bases, with 9 bases spanning the gap. This CDR3 spans 15 amino acids.